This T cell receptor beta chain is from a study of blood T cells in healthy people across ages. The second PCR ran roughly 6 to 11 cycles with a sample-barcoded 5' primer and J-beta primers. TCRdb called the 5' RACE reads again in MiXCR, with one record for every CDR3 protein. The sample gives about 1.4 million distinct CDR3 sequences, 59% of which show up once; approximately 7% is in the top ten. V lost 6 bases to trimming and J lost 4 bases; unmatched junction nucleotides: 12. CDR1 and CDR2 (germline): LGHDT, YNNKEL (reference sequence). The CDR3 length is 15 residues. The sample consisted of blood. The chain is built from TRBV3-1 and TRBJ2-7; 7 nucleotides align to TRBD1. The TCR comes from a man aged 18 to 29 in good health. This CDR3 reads CASSLRRQGGYEQYF. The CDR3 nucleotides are TGTGCCAGCAGTTTGAGAAGACAGGGCGGATACGAGCAGTACTTC.